In this sample, the clone carrying this TCR beta chain turned up a few times. The sample belongs to a study of T cells after yellow fever vaccination. TCRdb passed the 5' RACE reads through MiXCR, listing each CDR3 protein once. Of 500,000 to 650,000 distinct CDR3 sequences in the sample, roughly a sixth were seen once. In germline, CDR1 is MNHNS, CDR2 SASEGT. V was cut by 0 bases and J by 11 bases, with 13 bases left in between. The CDR3 totals 13 residues. This material consisted of PBMCs, taken less than 6 days after the first yellow fever vaccination. This receptor was taken from a man aged 18 to 35 who received the YFV17D yellow fever vaccine. J is TRBJ1-1 and V is TRBV6-1; D possibly corresponds to TRBD1 (6 bases). DNA of the CDR3: TGTGCCAGCAGTGAAGCGCGGCAGGGGCGGGCTTTCTTT. Protein product: CASSEARQGRAFF.